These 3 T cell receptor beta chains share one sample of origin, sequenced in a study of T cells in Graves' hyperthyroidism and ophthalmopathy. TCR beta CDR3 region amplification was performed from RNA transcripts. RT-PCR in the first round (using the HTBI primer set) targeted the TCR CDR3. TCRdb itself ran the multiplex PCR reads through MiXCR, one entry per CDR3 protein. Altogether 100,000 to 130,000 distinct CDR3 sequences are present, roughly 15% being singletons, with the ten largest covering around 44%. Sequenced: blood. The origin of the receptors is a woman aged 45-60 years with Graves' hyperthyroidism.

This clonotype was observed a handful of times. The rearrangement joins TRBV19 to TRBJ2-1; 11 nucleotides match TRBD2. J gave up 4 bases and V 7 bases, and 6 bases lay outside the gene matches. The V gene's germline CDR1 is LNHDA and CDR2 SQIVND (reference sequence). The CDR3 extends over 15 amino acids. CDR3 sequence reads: CASNPGLADYNEQFF. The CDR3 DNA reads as TGTGCCAGTAACCCGGGACTAGCGGATTACAATGAGCAGTTCTTC.

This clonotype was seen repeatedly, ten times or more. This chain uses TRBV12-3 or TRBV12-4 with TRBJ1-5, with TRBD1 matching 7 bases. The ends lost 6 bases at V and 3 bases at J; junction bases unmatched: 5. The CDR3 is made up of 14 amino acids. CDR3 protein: CASSSGQNNQPQHF. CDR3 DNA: TGTGCCAGCAGCTCGGGACAGAACAATCAGCCCCAGCATTTT.

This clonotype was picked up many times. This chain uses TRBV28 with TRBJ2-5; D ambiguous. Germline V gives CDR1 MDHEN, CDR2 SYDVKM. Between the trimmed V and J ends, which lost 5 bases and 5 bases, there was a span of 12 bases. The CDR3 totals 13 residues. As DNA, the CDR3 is TGTGCCAGCAGTAAGAGAGGTACCGAGACCCAGTACTTC. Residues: CASSKRGTETQYF.